This paragraph covers one TCR beta chain sequence. What it binds is unknown. The sample is drawn from a study of PD-L1 blockade in urothelial cancer. About the research overall: It was at some point between 2014 and 2015 that patients started atezolizumab at 1,200 mg intravenously every 3 weeks. Analysis of blood occurred 3 weeks (second dose) and 6 weeks after treatment start.

J lost 6 bases, V lost 5 bases, and 5 bases had no gene match. Germline V CDR1 and CDR2: SEHNR, FQNEAQ (reference sequence). The length of the CDR3 is 14 residues. The sample's time point: peripheral blood 6 weeks after treatment start. Urothelial carcinoma, locally advanced or metastatic, affected the patients. The table came from immunoSEQ multiplex PCR; TCRdb's copy has only in-frame clones and leaves some out. Of roughly 29,000 clones in the sample, under 90% were seen once. Regarding the study as a whole: TCR clonality was measured in pretreatment peripheral blood. Clonality below the median predicted better survival.

The source material was PBMCs, sampled around atezolizumab (anti-PD-L1) treatment. The sequence came from a man between 65 and 80 years old with urothelial cancer. This rearrangement joins TRBV7-9 to TRBJ1-5; 9 bases are a match to TRBD1. The CDR3 coding sequence is TGTGCCAGCAGCCCGGACAGGGGAGCTCAGCCCCAGCATTTT. It specifies CASSPDRGAQPQHF.